The T cell receptor (beta chain) described here comes from a study of monozygotic twins with inflammatory bowel disease. TCRdb re-analyzed the 5' RACE reads; it lists each CDR3 protein once, without DNA. This sample's table reports 140,000 to 150,000 distinct CDR3 sequences. As concerns this clonotype: The antigen is not known.

Germline V CDR1 and CDR2: MGHRA, YSYEKL. The CDR3 is 15 residues long. General observations from the study: Some repertoire variability may stem from patients' differing immunosuppressive treatments.

The clonotype was recovered from a human donor with ulcerative colitis or Crohn's disease, or a healthy co-twin of an affected twin (not recorded which). The gene calls are TRBV4-1 and TRBJ1-6; TCRdb lists TRBD1, though no DNA is available to test this call. The specimen was blood. CDR3 residues: CASGTGQGVVSPLHF.